This T cell receptor beta chain was profiled in a study of shared clonotypes between healthy human individuals. Study-wide background: Every donor yielded three CD4 naive, three CD4 memory, two CD8 naive and one CD8 memory plate.

The test was conducted at deep level. Sequencing was performed with immunoSEQ multiplex PCR; in TCRdb, only in-frame clones are kept and a portion is missing. Of more than 2,000,000 clones listed, around nine tenths were seen once; the top ten hold roughly 0.15%. The germline CDR1 and CDR2 sequences are GTSNPN and SVGIG (reference sequence). This CDR3 has 14 residues. V lost 2 bases and J lost 9, with 14 bases in between. The chain is built from TRBV30 and TRBJ1-6, with D possibly matching TRBD1 (5 bases). The sample comprised naive CD4+ T cells sorted from blood. The subset is: CD45RA+ positively selected. The receptor's source is a man younger than 30 in good health. CDR3 sequence reads: CAWSIETESSPLHF. CDR3 nucleotide sequence: TGTGCCTGGAGTATCGAGACAGAATCTTCACCCCTCCACTTT.